This T cell receptor (beta chain) derives from a study of tissue T cells after allogeneic stem cell transplantation. Documented time point: mouse harvest day 7 after allogeneic transplant. Each mouse received 10^7 T-cell-depleted marrow cells plus 10^6 splenic CD5+ T cells by tail vein. Mice had MHC-mismatched B6 into BALB/c GVHD, sampled day 7 or 14. Notes on the study in general: The study did not identify alloreactive or antigen-specific tissue TCRs, and some clones might be persisting host cells. Blood and spleen captured only part of the tissue TCR repertoire.

In germline, CDR1 is GKSSPN, CDR2 SITVG. The CDR3 runs 14 residues. V was clipped by 1 base and J by 3 bases; unmatched bases: 3. CDR3 sequences, V/J genes, frequencies and template counts came from survey-depth TCRbeta sequencing. Generated by immunoSEQ multiplex PCR, the TCRdb table keeps only in-frame clones and is missing some. The sample records about 4,000 clones, approximately 50% being singletons. This clone was seen more than once but under ten times. The antigen remains undetermined. Mouse germline and gene names are used. Coverage ceases 1 residue before the CDR3 finishes, and the germline J gene fills in the end.

This chain uses TRBV31 with TRBJ2-5; 8 bases align to TRBD2. The specimen sequenced was gut tissue. The sequence came from a female BALB/c mouse given C57BL/6 T cells with graft-versus-host disease after an allogeneic hematopoietic cell transplant. The part of the CDR3 DNA that was read is TGTGCCTGGAGTCCCCGGACTGGGCAAGACACCCAGTAC. It specifies CAWSPRTGQDTQY. The entire CDR3 protein is CAWSPRTGQDTQYF.